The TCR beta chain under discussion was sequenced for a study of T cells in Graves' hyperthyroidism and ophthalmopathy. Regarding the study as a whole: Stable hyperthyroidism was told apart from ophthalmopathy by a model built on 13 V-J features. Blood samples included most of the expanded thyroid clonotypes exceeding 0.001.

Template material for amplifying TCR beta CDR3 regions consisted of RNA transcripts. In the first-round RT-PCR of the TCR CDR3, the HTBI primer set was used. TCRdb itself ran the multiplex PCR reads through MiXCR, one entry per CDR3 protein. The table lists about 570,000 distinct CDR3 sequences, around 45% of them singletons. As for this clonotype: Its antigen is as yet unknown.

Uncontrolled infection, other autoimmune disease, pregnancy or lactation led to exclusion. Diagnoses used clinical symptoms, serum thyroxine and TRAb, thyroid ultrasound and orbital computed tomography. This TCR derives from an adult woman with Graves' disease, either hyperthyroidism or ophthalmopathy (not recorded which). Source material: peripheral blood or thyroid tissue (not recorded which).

The CDR3 region is CASSLGDSRGTDTQYF. CDR3 DNA: TGTGCCAGCAGCTTAGGTGACTCCCGGGGCACAGATACGCAGTATTTT. This chain connects TRBV11-2 to TRBJ2-3; no clear D. This CDR3 contains 16 residues. Trimming stripped 1 base from V and 1 base from J, with 12 bases between. Per germline, CDR1 SGHAT and CDR2 FQNNGV.